These T cell receptor beta chains were read from a single sample in a study of T cells after yellow fever vaccination. TCRdb independently ran MiXCR on the 5' RACE reads; one entry per CDR3 protein. The repertoire holds approximately 120,000 distinct CDR3 sequences, with 13% to 15% as singletons. The input for sequencing was CD8+ T cells sorted from PBMCs, taken 5 days after the yellow fever booster vaccination. These receptor sequences come from a man aged 18 to 29 who received the YFV17D yellow fever vaccine. Each CDR3 is given with its conserved first and last residue. The D gene is left open where the match is weak. Rows may omit the clone size; those that give it use once, few, many or a size class.

TRBJ2-2,TRBV12-3/TRBV12-4,NA,NA,CASSLLGTNTGELFF,TGTGCCAGCAGTTTACTGGGTACGAACACCGGGGAGCTGTTTTTT
TRBJ2-3,TRBV12-3/TRBV12-4,NA,NA,CASTHRGSTDTQYF,TGTGCCAGCACCCACCGGGGGAGCACAGATACGCAGTATTTT
TRBJ2-7,TRBV5-1,NA,NA,CASSPTTLSYEQYF,TGCGCCAGCAGCCCCACCACCCTCTCCTACGAGCAGTACTTC
TRBJ2-7,TRBV6-2/TRBV6-3,few,TRBD1,CASRPTGDLLREQYF,TGTGCCAGCAGACCGACAGGGGACCTCTTACGCGAGCAGTACTTC
TRBJ2-2,TRBV4-3,NA,TRBD2,CASSWTSGPGELFF,TGCGCCAGCAGCTGGACTAGTGGTCCCGGGGAGCTGTTTTTT
TRBJ1-4,TRBV13,NA,TRBD1,CASIGTGDEKLFF,TGTGCCAGCATCGGGACAGGGGATGAAAAACTGTTTTTT
TRBJ2-1,TRBV29-1,NA,TRBD2,CSVEKTSGNNEQFF,TGCAGCGTTGAAAAGACTAGCGGAAACAATGAGCAGTTCTTC
TRBJ1-1,TRBV29-1,many,NA,CSVEQKQGWTEAFF,TGCAGCGTTGAACAAAAACAGGGTTGGACTGAAGCTTTCTTT
TRBJ2-7,TRBV5-4,few,NA,CASGEGGEQYF,TGTGCCAGCGGTGAGGGGGGCGAGCAGTACTTC
TRBJ2-7,TRBV4-2,NA,NA,CASCQGVGYEQYF,TGTGCCAGCTGCCAAGGGGTGGGCTACGAGCAGTACTTC
TRBJ2-2,TRBV12-5,few,TRBD2,CASGFSGEPYTGELFF,TGTGCTAGTGGTTTCAGCGGGGAGCCTTACACCGGGGAGCTGTTTTTT
TRBJ2-3,TRBV12-3/TRBV12-4,NA,TRBD2,CASSLISGGLNQYF,TGTGCCAGCAGTTTGATAAGCGGGGGGCTGAACCAGTATTTT
TRBJ1-2,TRBV6-5,NA,NA,CASSVPGRDYTF,TGTGCCAGCAGTGTACCGGGACGAGACTACACCTTC
TRBJ1-5,TRBV7-2,NA,NA,CASSAESGYQPQHF,TGTGCCAGCAGCGCTGAATCGGGGTATCAGCCCCAGCATTTT
TRBJ2-1,TRBV6-5,many,TRBD2,CASSFLAGGYNEQFF,TGTGCCAGCAGTTTCCTAGCGGGGGGGTACAATGAGCAGTTCTTC
TRBJ1-1,TRBV6-5,few,NA,CASSYSALGAGTEAFF,TGTGCCAGCAGTTACTCCGCACTAGGGGCGGGCACTGAAGCTTTCTTT
TRBJ1-1,TRBV27,few,NA,CASSLSVEGWTEAFF,TGTGCCAGCAGTTTATCGGTGGAGGGATGGACTGAAGCTTTCTTT
TRBJ2-1,TRBV5-4,few,TRBD2,CASSSGTSFYNEQFF,TGTGCCAGCAGTTCCGGGACTAGCTTTTACAATGAGCAGTTCTTC
TRBJ2-1,TRBV6-6,NA,NA,CAAGRFYNEQFF,TGTGCCGCAGGCAGGTTTTACAATGAGCAGTTCTTC
TRBJ1-4,TRBV9,few,NA,CASSVGGPYGEKLFF,TGTGCCAGCAGCGTAGGGGGGCCTTACGGTGAAAAACTGTTTTTT
TRBJ2-1,TRBV4-3,many,TRBD1,CASSHGTASYNEQFF,TGCGCCAGCAGCCATGGGACAGCGTCCTACAATGAGCAGTTCTTC
TRBJ2-5,TRBV20-1,NA,NA,CSARDGTSPQETQYF,TGCAGTGCTAGAGACGGGACATCACCTCAAGAGACCCAGTACTTC
TRBJ1-4,TRBV4-1,NA,NA,CASSQDQGGFDEKLFF,TGCGCCAGCAGCCAAGATCAGGGTGGATTTGATGAAAAACTGTTTTTT
TRBJ2-1,TRBV7-8,many,TRBD1,CASSLVQGAVEQFF,TGTGCCAGCAGCTTAGTTCAGGGGGCAGTTGAGCAGTTCTTC
TRBJ2-3,TRBV4-1,NA,TRBD2,CASSHSGGAWDTQYF,TGCGCCAGCAGCCATAGCGGGGGGGCATGGGATACGCAGTATTTT
TRBJ2-5,TRBV4-3,NA,TRBD1,CASSQEDRGQETQYF,TGCGCCAGCAGCCAAGAAGACAGGGGTCAAGAGACCCAGTACTTC
TRBJ1-4,TRBV4-3,NA,TRBD1,CASSRDSIDLFF,TGCGCCAGCAGCCGGGACAGTATTGACCTGTTTTTT
TRBJ1-1,TRBV6-5,few,NA,CASSYSTGTNTEAFF,TGTGCCAGCAGTTACTCGACAGGTACGAACACTGAAGCTTTCTTT
TRBJ2-1,TRBV4-3,many,NA,CASTPERSSYNEQFF,TGCGCCAGCACCCCAGAGCGAAGCTCCTACAATGAGCAGTTCTTC
TRBJ2-3,TRBV27,NA,TRBD2,CASSRLAPSTDTQYF,TGTGCCAGCTCGCGACTAGCCCCCAGCACAGATACGCAGTATTTT
TRBJ2-7,TRBV13,NA,NA,CASSLESAGSRDYEQYF,TGTGCCAGCAGCTTAGAGTCCGCAGGATCGAGGGACTACGAGCAGTACTTC
TRBJ2-5,TRBV18,many,NA,CASSPLETQYF,TGTGCCAGCTCACCATTGGAGACCCAGTACTTC
TRBJ1-5,TRBV28,NA,NA,CASSHYSGEPQHF,TGTGCCAGCAGTCACTACTCCGGGGAGCCCCAGCATTTT
TRBJ2-1,TRBV7-9,NA,TRBD1,CASSQVTRTGYNEQFF,TGTGCCAGCAGTCAAGTGACCCGGACAGGATACAATGAGCAGTTCTTC
TRBJ2-1,TRBV15,NA,TRBD2,CATSRGTTRYNEQFF,TGTGCCACCAGCAGGGGGACTACACGGTACAATGAGCAGTTCTTC
TRBJ2-6,TRBV9,NA,NA,CASSVGSGANVLTF,TGTGCCAGCAGCGTGGGGTCTGGGGCCAACGTCCTGACTTTC
TRBJ2-5,TRBV27,few,TRBD2,CASSFLAEQETQYF,TGTGCCAGCAGTTTTCTAGCGGAGCAAGAGACCCAGTACTTC
TRBJ2-3,TRBV7-6,few,NA,CASSSPTDGTSTDTQYF,TGTGCCAGCAGTTCCCCCACCGACGGCACTAGCACAGATACGCAGTATTTT
TRBJ2-7,TRBV11-2,once,NA,CASSLFAPTSYEQYF,TGTGCCAGCAGCTTATTTGCACCGACTAGCTACGAGCAGTACTTC
TRBJ2-2,TRBV7-9,few,TRBD1,CASSYPDRGGTGELFF,TGTGCCAGCAGCTACCCGGACAGGGGAGGCACCGGGGAGCTGTTTTTT
TRBJ2-1,TRBV6-2/TRBV6-3,many,TRBD2,CASSEAGGDYNEQFF,TGTGCCAGCAGTGAGGCGGGGGGAGATTACAATGAGCAGTTCTTC
TRBJ1-2,TRBV6-5,NA,NA,CASSYIGGGSYTF,TGTGCCAGCAGTTACATCGGGGGCGGTAGCTACACCTTC
TRBJ2-3,TRBV4-1,NA,NA,CASSGPTSTDTQYF,TGCGCCAGCAGCGGCCCGACAAGCACAGATACGCAGTATTTT
TRBJ2-7,TRBV4-1,many,TRBD2,CASSQGVAGIYEQYF,TGCGCCAGCAGCCAAGGAGTAGCGGGGATCTACGAGCAGTACTTC
TRBJ1-1,TRBV4-3,NA,NA,CASSHYTGNTEAFF,TGCGCCAGCAGCCACTATACAGGGAACACTGAAGCTTTCTTT
TRBJ1-2,TRBV12-3/TRBV12-4,NA,NA,CASSLGLTGYGYTF,TGTGCCAGCAGTTTAGGTTTGACAGGCTATGGCTACACCTTC
TRBJ2-6,TRBV7-9,NA,NA,CASSFFGQRLSGANVLTF,TGTGCCAGCAGTTTTTTCGGACAGCGACTATCTGGGGCCAACGTCCTGACTTTC
TRBJ2-7,TRBV6-1,few,NA,CASSELDGTYEQYF,TGTGCCAGCAGTGAGTTGGACGGGACCTACGAGCAGTACTTC
TRBJ2-7,TRBV9,many,NA,CASSPGTSSYEQYF,TGTGCCAGCAGCCCCGGGACATCCTCCTACGAGCAGTACTTC
TRBJ1-1,TRBV6-6,few,NA,CASSDQGTEAFF,TGTGCCAGCAGCGACCAGGGGACTGAAGCTTTCTTT
TRBJ2-2,TRBV15,few,TRBD1,CATSSRGTVNTGELFF,TGTGCCACCAGCAGCAGGGGGACGGTCAACACCGGGGAGCTGTTTTTT
TRBJ2-3,TRBV4-1,NA,TRBD1,CASSTGDGTDTQYF,TGCGCCAGCAGCACAGGGGACGGGACAGATACGCAGTATTTT
TRBJ2-3,TRBV12-3/TRBV12-4,NA,TRBD2,CASSSGTSGEDTQYF,TGTGCCAGCAGCTCTGGGACTAGCGGGGAAGATACGCAGTATTTT
TRBJ1-5,TRBV7-9,NA,NA,CASSLARAKSNQPQHF,TGTGCCAGCAGCTTAGCCAGGGCGAAGAGCAATCAGCCCCAGCATTTT
TRBJ2-7,TRBV4-1,NA,NA,CASSQEGLSDEQYF,TGCGCCAGCAGCCAAGAGGGGCTCTCCGACGAGCAGTACTTC